The 17 T cell receptor beta chains reported below all come from one sample, sequenced in a study of spatial heterogeneity in lung cancer. Via MiXCR, TCRdb re-called the 5' RACE reads, giving one row per CDR3 protein. The top ten clones hold around 16% of a sample with more than 95,000 distinct CDR3 sequences, 12% of them seen once. Time point denoted: blood at routine non-recurrence follow-up after resection. Researchers sequenced whole RNA taken from tumor, nontumor lung or frozen PBMC without sorting. Sequenced here: PBMCs, sampled at follow-up. These receptor sequences come from a male donor with early-stage non-small cell lung cancer.

This clonotype was counted a few times. The chain employs TRBV19 and TRBJ2-7; tentatively, D is TRBD1 (6 bases). The CDR3 totals 15 residues. Per the germline V gene, CDR1 is LNHDA and CDR2 is SQIVND (reference sequence). V shed 1 base and J shed 2 bases, with 12 bases lying between them. The CDR3 is CASSIGRTAAYEQYF. In DNA, the CDR3 is TGTGCCAGTAGTATAGGGAGGACAGCCGCCTACGAGCAGTACTTC.

This clonotype came up many times. The V gene is TRBV7-2, the J gene TRBJ2-1, with D uncertain. Trimming shortened V by 2 bases and J by 6 bases, and 8 bases separated the two germline ends. Per the germline V gene, CDR1 is SGHTA and CDR2 is FQGNSA. This CDR3 is built from 13 residues. The CDR3 region has the DNA TGTGCCAGCAGCTTAAGAGGTAGCAATGAGCAGTTCTTC. Its protein is CASSLRGSNEQFF.

This clonotype is labeled as medium-sized. A read error may produce the germline difference seen at one junction end. J is TRBJ1-6 and V is TRBV5-6, with TRBD1 matching 7 bases. CDR3 length: 12 residues. Germline CDR1 SGHDT, CDR2 YYEEEE. CDR3 coding DNA: TGTGCCAGCAGCCCCAGGCTGGGACAGTGCACCTTT. Amino acids: CASSPRLGQCTF.

The gene calls are TRBV7-2 and TRBJ2-5, with TRBD1 as a possible D gene (6 bases). Germline V gene sequence: CDR1 SGHTA, CDR2 FQGNSA. The CDR3 is made up of 16 amino acids. V lost 5 bases, J lost 6 bases, and 22 bases lay in between. DNA for the CDR3: TGTGCCAGCAGCACCGGACAGTCCCTTGCTATGAAGACCCAGTACTTC. Its protein is CASSTGQSLAMKTQYF.

In its sample, this clonotype was seen many times. This chain joins TRBV10-3 and TRBJ2-6; D perhaps matches TRBD2 (6 bases). Germline-derived CDR1 and CDR2 are ENHRY and SYGVKD. This CDR3 has 19 residues. Trimming pared 0 bases from V and 4 bases from J, leaving 19 bases between. DNA of the CDR3: TGTGCCATCAGTGAGTCCGTCGGGCGGGGCTCAGGAGGGGCCAACGTCCTGACTTTC. This codes for CAISESVGRGSGGANVLTF.

This clonotype was picked up many times. The chain combines TRBV7-2 with TRBJ1-2; 9 positions agree with TRBD1. The junction had 7 bases not matched to a gene; V was cut back by 5 bases and J by 3 bases. The CDR3 is 15 residues long. Per germline, CDR1 SGHTA and CDR2 FQGNSA. CDR3 nucleotides: TGTGCCAGCAGCCCACGGGACAGGGTGTACTATGGCTACACCTTC. Translating it yields CASSPRDRVYYGYTF.

The sample holds a few counts of this clonotype. This chain links TRBV6-6 with TRBJ2-1; D may be TRBD2 (6 bases). V was cut by 6 bases and J by 7 bases, with 10 bases left in between. CDR3 length equals 12 residues. Germline lookup yields CDR1 MNHNY and CDR2 SVGAGI (reference sequence). The CDR3 DNA sequence: TGTGCCAGCAGCGGGACTCCAAATGAGCAGTTCTTC. This sequence encodes CASSGTPNEQFF.

The rearrangement links TRBV5-4 to TRBJ2-2, with D tentatively TRBD2 (5 bases). Between the trimmed V and J ends, which lost 0 bases and 4 bases, there was a span of 10 bases. The CDR3 contains 15 residues. The germline CDR1 and CDR2 sequences are SGHNT and YYREEE (reference sequence). The chain's CDR3 is CASSLGGKSTGELFF. CDR3 nucleotide sequence: TGTGCCAGCAGCTTGGGAGGGAAATCCACCGGGGAGCTGTTTTTT.

This chain connects TRBV18 to TRBJ2-1; a possible D gene is TRBD1 (6 bases). The germline CDR1 and CDR2 sequences are KGHSH and LQKENI. This CDR3 is built from 15 residues. Trimming removed 4 bases at V and 0 bases at J, with 10 bases between. The CDR3 DNA follows: TGTGCCAGCTCACGAGGACAGAGCTCCTACAATGAGCAGTTCTTC. Encoded protein: CASSRGQSSYNEQFF. The full variable domain, with the rest looked up from reference TRBV18 and TRBJ2-1, is NAGVMQNPRHLVRRRGQEARLRCSPMKGHSHVYWYRQLPEEGLKFMVYLQKENIIDESGMPKERFSAEFPKEGPSILRIQQVVRGDSAAYFCASSRGQSSYNEQFFGPGTRLTVL.

Many counts were recorded for this clonotype. This chain connects TRBV28 to TRBJ2-7; D is unresolved. Trimming shortened V by 3 bases and J by 3 bases, and 9 bases separated the two germline ends. Germline CDR1 is MDHEN and CDR2 is SYDVKM. This CDR3 region has 13 residues. CDR3 in DNA: TGTGCCAGCAGTTTGCACGGAGTCTACGAGCAGTACTTC. Protein product: CASSLHGVYEQYF.

The chain employs TRBV28 and TRBJ1-4, with a tentative D call TRBD1 (5 bases). Germline CDR1 and CDR2: MDHEN and SYDVKM. The length of the CDR3 is 15 residues. Trimming took off 8 bases at V and 15 bases at J, with 28 bases between the two ends. The CDR3 nucleotides are TGTGCCAGCTTGGGGGACCGCCCAACGGAATGGAGGTTGTTTTTT. Its translation is CASLGDRPTEWRLFF.

This clonotype was recorded many times. The V call is TRBV6-2 or TRBV6-3, the J call TRBJ1-6, with D unresolved. This CDR3 spans 17 amino acids. Germline V lookup: CDR1 MNHEY, CDR2 SVGEGT. Trimming removed 5 bases from V and 11 bases from J, with 25 bases in between. CDR3 loop: CASSLGRRTQQFPPLHF. The CDR3 DNA sequence: TGTGCCAGCAGTCTCGGGCGAAGGACCCAGCAGTTTCCACCCCTCCACTTT.

This clonotype was found many times. The chain carries TRBV9 and TRBJ2-2; 8 bases line up with TRBD1. The CDR3 covers 15 residues. Trimming took 3 bases from V and 5 from J; bases not matched to a gene: 6. Germline V gene sequence: CDR1 SGDLS, CDR2 YYNGEE. Written as DNA, the CDR3 is TGTGCCAGCAGCGAGAGGGACAGGTTGACCGGGGAGCTGTTTTTT. The encoded protein is CASSERDRLTGELFF.

In its sample, this clonotype was seen a few times. This sequence joins TRBV6-6 and TRBJ2-1; D possibly corresponds to TRBD1 (5 bases). Germline-derived CDR1 and CDR2 are MNHNY and SVGAGI (reference sequence). The CDR3 runs to 16 residues. V was cut by 3 bases and J by 5 bases, with 17 bases left in between. Here the CDR3 reads CASSYSPETVNNEQFF. The CDR3 DNA follows: TGTGCCAGCAGTTATAGCCCGGAGACAGTGAACAATGAGCAGTTCTTC.

For this clonotype: Here the CDR3 omits its conserved ending phenylalanine or tryptophan, so a read error is the likely source. Because the CDR3's place on the DNA is in doubt, the DNA is left out and the CDR3 is given as listed by TCRdb. The chain couples TRBV6-1 to TRBJ2-3; the table's D call of TRBD2 was not tested on the DNA. The germline gives CDR1 MNHNS, CDR2 SASEGT. Both ends counted, the CDR3 spans 13 residues. Here the CDR3 reads CASSEERETSGVR.

The rearrangement uses TRBV9 and TRBJ1-2; no clear D gene. V lost 4 bases and J lost 2, with 15 bases in between. This CDR3 contains 15 residues. CDR1 is SGDLS and CDR2 is YYNGEE in the germline V gene. CDR3 in DNA: TGTGCCAGCAGCCGGTACCTTCAGGCAAACTATGGCTACACCTTC. Protein product: CASSRYLQANYGYTF.

This chain connects TRBV10-3 to TRBJ2-5, with 7 bases fitting TRBD2. Per germline, CDR1 ENHRY and CDR2 SYGVKD. The ends lost 6 bases at V and 9 bases at J; junction bases unmatched: 7. The CDR3 contains 12 residues. CDR3 loop: CAIRGLGEAQYF. CDR3 DNA: TGTGCCATCAGAGGACTAGGGGAGGCCCAGTACTTC.